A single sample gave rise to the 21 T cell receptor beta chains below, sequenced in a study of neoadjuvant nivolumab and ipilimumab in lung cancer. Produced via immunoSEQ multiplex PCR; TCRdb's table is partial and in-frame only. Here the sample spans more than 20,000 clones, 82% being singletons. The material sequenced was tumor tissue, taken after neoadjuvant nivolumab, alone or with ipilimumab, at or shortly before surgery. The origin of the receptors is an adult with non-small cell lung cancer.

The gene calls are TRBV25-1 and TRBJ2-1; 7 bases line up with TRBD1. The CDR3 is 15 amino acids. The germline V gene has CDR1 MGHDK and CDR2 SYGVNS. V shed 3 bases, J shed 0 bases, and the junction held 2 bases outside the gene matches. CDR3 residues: CASSDAGGSYNEQFF. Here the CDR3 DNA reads TGTGCCAGCAGTGATGCAGGGGGCTCCTACAATGAGCAGTTCTTC.

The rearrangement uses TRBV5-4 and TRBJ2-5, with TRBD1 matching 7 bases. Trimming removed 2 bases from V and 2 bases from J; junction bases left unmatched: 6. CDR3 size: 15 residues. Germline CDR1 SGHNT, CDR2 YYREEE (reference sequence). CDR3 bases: TGTGCCAGCAGCTTCGGTGGGGACAGACAAGAGACCCAGTACTTC. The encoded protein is CASSFGGDRQETQYF.

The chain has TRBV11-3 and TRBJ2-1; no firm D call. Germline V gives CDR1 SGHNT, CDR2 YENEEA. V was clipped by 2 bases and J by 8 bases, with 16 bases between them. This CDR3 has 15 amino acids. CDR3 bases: TGTGCCAGCAGCTTAAGGAGTAACCTAGGCGATGAGCAGTTCTTC. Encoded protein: CASSLRSNLGDEQFF.

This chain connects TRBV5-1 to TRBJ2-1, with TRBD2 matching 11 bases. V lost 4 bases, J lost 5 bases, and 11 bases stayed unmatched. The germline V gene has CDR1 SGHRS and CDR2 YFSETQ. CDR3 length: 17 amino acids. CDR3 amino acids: CASSRTGTSGRDNEQFF. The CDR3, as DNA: TGCGCCAGCAGCCGAACCGGGACTAGCGGAAGGGACAATGAGCAGTTCTTC.

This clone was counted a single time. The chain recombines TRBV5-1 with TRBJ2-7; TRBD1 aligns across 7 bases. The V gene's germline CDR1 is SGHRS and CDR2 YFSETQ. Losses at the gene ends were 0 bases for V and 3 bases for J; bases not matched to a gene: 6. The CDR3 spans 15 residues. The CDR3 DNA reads TGCGCCAGCAGCTTGGCCTTAGGACAGGTCTACGAGCAGTACTTC. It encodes CASSLALGQVYEQYF.

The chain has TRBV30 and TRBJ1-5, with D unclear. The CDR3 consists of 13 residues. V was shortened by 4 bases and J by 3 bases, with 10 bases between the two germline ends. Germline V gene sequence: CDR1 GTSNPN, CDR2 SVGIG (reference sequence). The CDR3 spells CAWTGGNNQPQHF. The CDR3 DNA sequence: TGTGCCTGGACGGGAGGAAACAATCAGCCCCAGCATTTT.

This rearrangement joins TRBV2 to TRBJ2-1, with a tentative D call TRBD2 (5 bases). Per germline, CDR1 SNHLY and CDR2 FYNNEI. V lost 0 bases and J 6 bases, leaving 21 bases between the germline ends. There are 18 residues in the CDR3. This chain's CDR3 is CASSEARLGDGLRNEQFF. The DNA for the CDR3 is TGTGCCAGCAGTGAAGCGCGATTGGGAGATGGACTCCGCAATGAGCAGTTCTTC.

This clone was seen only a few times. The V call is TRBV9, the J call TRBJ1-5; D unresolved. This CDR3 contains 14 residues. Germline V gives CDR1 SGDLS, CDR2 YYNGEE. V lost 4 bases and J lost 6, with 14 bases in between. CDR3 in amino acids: CASSPSWDGQPQHF. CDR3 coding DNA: TGTGCCAGCAGCCCCTCATGGGATGGTCAGCCCCAGCATTTT.

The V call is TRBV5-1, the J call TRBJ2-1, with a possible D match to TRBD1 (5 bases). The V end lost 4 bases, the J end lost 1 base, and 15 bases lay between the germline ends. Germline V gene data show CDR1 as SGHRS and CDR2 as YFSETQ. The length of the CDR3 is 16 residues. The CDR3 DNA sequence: TGCGCCAGCAGCCAACAGGAACTAATATCCTACAATGAGCAGTTCTTC. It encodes CASSQQELISYNEQFF.

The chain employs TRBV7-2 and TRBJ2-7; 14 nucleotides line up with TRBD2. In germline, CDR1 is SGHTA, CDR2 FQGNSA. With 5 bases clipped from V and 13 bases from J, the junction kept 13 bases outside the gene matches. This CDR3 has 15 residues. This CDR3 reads CASSLTGTSGSPEYF. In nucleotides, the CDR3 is TGTGCCAGCAGCCTGACCGGGACTAGCGGGAGTCCGGAATACTTC.

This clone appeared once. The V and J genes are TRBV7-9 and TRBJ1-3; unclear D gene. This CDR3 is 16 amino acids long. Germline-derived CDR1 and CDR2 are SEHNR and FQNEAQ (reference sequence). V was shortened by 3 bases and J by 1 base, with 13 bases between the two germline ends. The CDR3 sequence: CASSFLRGPSGNTIYF. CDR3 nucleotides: TGTGCCAGCAGCTTCTTACGGGGTCCGTCTGGAAACACCATATATTTT.

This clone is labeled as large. The CDR3 DNA follows: TGTGCCAGCAGCTTGCGGCCGGGGGGAGGGGTCGCCTACGAGCAGTACTTC. The encoded protein is CASSLRPGGGVAYEQYF. The chain couples TRBV5-4 to TRBJ2-7, with 7 bases fitting TRBD2. V lost 1 base to trimming and J lost 2 bases; unmatched junction nucleotides: 12. The CDR3 length is 17 residues. The germline V gene has CDR1 SGHNT and CDR2 YYREEE (reference sequence). The complete variable domain, with remaining parts taken from reference TRBV5-4 and TRBJ2-7, reads ETGVTQSPTHLIKTRGQQVTLRCSSQSGHNTVSWYQQALGQGPQFIFQYYREEENGRGNFPPRFSGLQFPNYSSELNVNALELDDSALYLCASSLRPGGGVAYEQYFGPGTRLTVT.

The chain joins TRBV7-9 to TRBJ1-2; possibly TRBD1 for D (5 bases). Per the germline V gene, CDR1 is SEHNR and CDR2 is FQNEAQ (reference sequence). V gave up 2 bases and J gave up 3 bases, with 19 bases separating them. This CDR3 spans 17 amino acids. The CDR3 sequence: CASSLLTSGTNHYGYTF. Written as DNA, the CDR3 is TGTGCCAGCAGCTTACTAACTTCCGGGACGAATCACTATGGCTACACCTTC.

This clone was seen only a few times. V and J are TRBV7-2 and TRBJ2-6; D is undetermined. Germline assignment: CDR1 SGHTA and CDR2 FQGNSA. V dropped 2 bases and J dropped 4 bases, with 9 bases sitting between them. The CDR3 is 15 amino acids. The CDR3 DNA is TGTGCCAGCAGCTTAAGTCAAGCCGGGGCCAACGTCCTGACTTTC. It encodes CASSLSQAGANVLTF.

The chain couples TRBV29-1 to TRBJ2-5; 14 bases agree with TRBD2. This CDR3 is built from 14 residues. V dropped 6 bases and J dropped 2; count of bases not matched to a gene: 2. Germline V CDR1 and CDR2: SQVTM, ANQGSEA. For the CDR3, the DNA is TGCAGCGTGGGGACTAGCGGGAGTCAAGAGACCCAGTACTTC. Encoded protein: CSVGTSGSQETQYF.

CDR3 nucleotides: TGTGCCAGCTCACCACCGCAAACAGGGACAGATACGCAGTATTTT. This sequence encodes CASSPPQTGTDTQYF. The genes are TRBV18 and TRBJ2-3; TRBD1 might be the D (6 bases). The germline V gene has CDR1 KGHSH and CDR2 LQKENI. The CDR3 has 15 amino acids. V was trimmed by 0 bases and J by 3 bases, leaving 10 bases between them.

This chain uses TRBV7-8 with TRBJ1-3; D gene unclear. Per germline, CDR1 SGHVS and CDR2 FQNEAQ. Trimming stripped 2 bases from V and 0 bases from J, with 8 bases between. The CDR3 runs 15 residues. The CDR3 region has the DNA TGTGCCAGCAGCTTATGGGAGGGCTCTGGAAACACCATATATTTT. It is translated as CASSLWEGSGNTIYF.

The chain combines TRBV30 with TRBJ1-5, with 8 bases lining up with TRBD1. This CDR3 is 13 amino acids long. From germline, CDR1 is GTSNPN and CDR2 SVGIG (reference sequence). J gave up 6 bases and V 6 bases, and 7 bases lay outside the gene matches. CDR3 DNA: TGTGCCTGCCGGACAGGGATCGGTCAGCCCCAGCATTTT. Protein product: CACRTGIGQPQHF.

The CDR3 loop reads CASSLESGRGHGYTF. The CDR3, as DNA: TGTGCCAGCAGCTTAGAATCGGGCAGGGGGCATGGCTACACCTTC. The chain joins TRBV11-2 to TRBJ1-2; 8 bases match TRBD1. The CDR3 loop spans 15 amino acids. Germline lookup yields CDR1 SGHAT and CDR2 FQNNGV. Trimming cost V 0 bases and J 6 bases; bases outside gene matches: 6.

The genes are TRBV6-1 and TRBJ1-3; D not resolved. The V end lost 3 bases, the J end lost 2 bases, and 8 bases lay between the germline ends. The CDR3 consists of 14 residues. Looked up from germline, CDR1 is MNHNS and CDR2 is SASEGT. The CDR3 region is CASSEAGAGNTIYF. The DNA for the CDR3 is TGTGCCAGCAGTGAGGCAGGCGCTGGAAACACCATATATTTT.

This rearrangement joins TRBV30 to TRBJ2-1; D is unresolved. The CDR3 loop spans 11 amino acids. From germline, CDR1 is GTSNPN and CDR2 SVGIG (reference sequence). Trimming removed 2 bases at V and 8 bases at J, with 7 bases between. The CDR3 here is CAWSSNYEQFF. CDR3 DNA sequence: TGTGCCTGGAGTAGTAACTATGAGCAGTTCTTC.